This entry features one T cell receptor beta chain sequence. The data originate from a study of blood T cell repertoires in COVID-19. Overall study: Sample material is recorded as cDNA or gDNA derived from T cells, B-cell-depleted T cells, or PBMCs.

Repertoires were generated with immunoSEQ multiplex PCR, while TCRdb's copy carries only in-frame clones and drops some. The table includes about 280,000 clones, roughly 87% detected once. The sample taken for sequencing was peripheral blood. The clonotype comes from a man aged 18 to 35 with active or convalescent COVID-19.

Here the CDR3 reads CASSPEGGARGDGYTF. In DNA, the CDR3 is TGTGCCAGCAGCCCGGAGGGAGGGGCGAGAGGAGATGGCTACACCTTC. The chain uses TRBV5-4 and TRBJ1-2, with D tentatively TRBD1 (5 bases). The V end was cut by 4 bases, the J end by 6 bases, with 22 bases between. Germline V gives CDR1 SGHNT, CDR2 YYREEE (reference sequence). The CDR3 is made up of 16 amino acids.